This T cell receptor beta chain was documented in a study of technical replicates of blood from several donors. V dropped 3 bases and J dropped 6; count of bases not matched to a gene: 6. Germline V lookup: CDR1 SGHNT, CDR2 YENEEA. The CDR3 is 14 amino acids. The data were produced by immunoSEQ multiplex PCR, yet TCRdb's version contains in-frame clones alone and is incomplete. Among 75,000 to 95,000 clones listed, 85% to 95% were seen once. The gene calls are TRBV11-3 and TRBJ2-7; TRBD1 agrees at 9 bases. The sequence came from a human donor in good health. Sequenced sample: T cells isolated from PBMCs. The CDR3 spells CASSFGTGSIEQYF. The CDR3 DNA reads TGTGCCAGCAGCTTTGGGACAGGGTCCATCGAGCAGTACTTC.